This TCR beta chain is from a study of cytotoxic CD8 clonotypes in ibrutinib-treated CLL. Clones were sequenced by immunoSEQ multiplex PCR, and TCRdb holds only the in-frame ones, with some missing. The sample shows some 47,000 clones, around 52% of them seen only once. V was clipped by 1 base and J by 0 bases, with 9 bases between them. Germline lookup yields CDR1 SGHDN and CDR2 FVKESK. This CDR3 is built from 15 residues. The source of this sequence is a human donor with chronic lymphocytic leukemia. The rearrangement joins TRBV14 to TRBJ1-1; D call uncertain. Sequenced here: PBMCs, sampled after 24 months of ibrutinib treatment. CDR3 nucleotide sequence: TGTGCCAGCAGCCAAGTAGGAAACATGAACACTGAAGCTTTCTTT. Protein: CASSQVGNMNTEAFF. Supplemented by reference TRBV14 and TRBJ1-1, the full variable domain reads EAGVTQFPSHSVIEKGQTVTLRCDPISGHDNLYWYRRVMGKEIKFLLHFVKESKQDESGMPNNRFLAERTGGTYSTLKVQPAELEDSGVYFCASSQVGNMNTEAFFGQGTRLTVV.